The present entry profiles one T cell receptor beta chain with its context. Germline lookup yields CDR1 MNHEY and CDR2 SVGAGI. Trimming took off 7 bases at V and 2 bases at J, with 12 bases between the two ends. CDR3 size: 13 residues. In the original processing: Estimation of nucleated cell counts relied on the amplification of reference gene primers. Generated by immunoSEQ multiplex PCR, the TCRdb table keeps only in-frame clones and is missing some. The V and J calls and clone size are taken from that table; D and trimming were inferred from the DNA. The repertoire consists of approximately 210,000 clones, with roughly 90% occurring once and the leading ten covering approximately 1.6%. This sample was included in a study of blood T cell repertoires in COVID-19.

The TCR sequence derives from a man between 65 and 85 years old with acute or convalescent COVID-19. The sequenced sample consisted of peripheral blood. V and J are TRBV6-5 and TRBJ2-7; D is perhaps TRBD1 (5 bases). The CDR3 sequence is CASKLTGTYEQYF. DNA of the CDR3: TGTGCCAGCAAATTAACAGGCACCTACGAGCAGTACTTC.